The text below deals with one T cell receptor (beta chain). V lost 3 bases and J lost 2; bases outside the gene matches: 5. The V gene's germline CDR1 is SGHAT and CDR2 FQNNGV. There are 17 residues in the CDR3. Data came from immunoSEQ multiplex PCR; TCRdb stores just in-frame clones and leaves some out. The sample lists about 120,000 clones, 75% to 80% occurring once. The sample originates from a study of blood T cell repertoires in COVID-19. V is TRBV11-2 and J is TRBJ2-3, with 13 bases that match TRBD2. What was sequenced was peripheral blood. The receptor's source is a human donor in a cohort sampled during active COVID-19. The CDR3 reads CASSFGTSGTFTDTQYF. CDR3 coding DNA: TGTGCCAGCAGCTTCGGGACTAGCGGGACGTTCACAGATACGCAGTATTTT.